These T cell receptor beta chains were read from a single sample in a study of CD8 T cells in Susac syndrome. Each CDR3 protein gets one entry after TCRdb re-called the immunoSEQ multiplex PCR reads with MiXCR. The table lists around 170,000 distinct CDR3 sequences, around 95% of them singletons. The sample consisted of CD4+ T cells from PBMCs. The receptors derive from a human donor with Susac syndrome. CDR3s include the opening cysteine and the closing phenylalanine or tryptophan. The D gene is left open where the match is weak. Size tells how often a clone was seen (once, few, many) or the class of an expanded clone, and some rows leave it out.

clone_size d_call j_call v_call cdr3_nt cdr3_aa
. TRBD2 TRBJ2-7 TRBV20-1 TGCAGTGCTAGCTCCGGACTAGGAAACTACGAGCAGTACTTC CSASSGLGNYEQYF
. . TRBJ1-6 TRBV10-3 TGTGCCATCAGTGAGCCGTATTCCAATTCACCCCTCCACTTT CAISEPYSNSPLHF
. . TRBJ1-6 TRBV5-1 TGCGCCAGCAGCTTCGGATCATATAATTCACCCCTCCACTTT CASSFGSYNSPLHF
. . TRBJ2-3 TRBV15 TGTGCCACCAGCCCGTTGATAGGCACTAGCACAGATACGCAGTATTTT CATSPLIGTSTDTQYF
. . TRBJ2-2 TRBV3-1 TGTGCCAGCAGCCAACACACCCGCGGGGAGCTGTTTTTT CASSQHTRGELFF
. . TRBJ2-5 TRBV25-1 TGTGCCAGCAGTGATCAGAAAGCAGAAGAGACCCAGTACTTC CASSDQKAEETQYF
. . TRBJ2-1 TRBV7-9 TGTGCCAGCAGCGCCGGGACAAACACACAAAATGAGCAGTTCTTC CASSAGTNTQNEQFF
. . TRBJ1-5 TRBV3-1 TGTGCCAGCAGTCGTACAGGGAATCAGCCCCAGCATTTT CASSRTGNQPQHF
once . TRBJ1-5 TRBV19 TGTGCCAGTAGTACCGACAGATTAAATCAGCCCCAGCATTTT CASSTDRLNQPQHF
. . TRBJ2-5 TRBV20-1 TGCAGTGGCCCTCTTGGAGGGTTCCAAGAGACCCAGTACTTC CSGPLGGFQETQYF
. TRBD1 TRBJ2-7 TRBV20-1 TGCAGTGCTGAGGGACAGGGGGCCTACGAGCAGTACTTC CSAEGQGAYEQYF
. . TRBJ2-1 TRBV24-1 TGTGCCACAAAATTGGGTGATGAGCAGTTCTTC CATKLGDEQFF
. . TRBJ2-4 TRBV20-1 TGCAGTTTAAATCCGTGGGGGCGCAAAAACATTCAGTACTTC CSLNPWGRKNIQYF
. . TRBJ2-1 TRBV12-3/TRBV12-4 TGTGCCAGCAGTCCCGGACTATTTAATGAGCAGTTCTTC CASSPGLFNEQFF
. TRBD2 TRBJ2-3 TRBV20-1 TGCAGTGCTTCAGCGGGGAGTCACACAGATACGCAGTATTTT CSASAGSHTDTQYF
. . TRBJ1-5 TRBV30 TGTGCCTGGAGTGTAGACGGTAATCAGCCCCAGCATTTT CAWSVDGNQPQHF
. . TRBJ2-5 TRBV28 TGTGCCAGCAGTTTATCCAGAGAATACCAAGAGACCCAGTACTTC CASSLSREYQETQYF
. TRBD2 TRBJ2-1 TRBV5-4 TGTGCCAGCAGCTTGGTTAGGGCGGGGGATGAGCAGTTCTTC CASSLVRAGDEQFF
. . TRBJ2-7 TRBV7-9 TGTGCCAGCTCGGGCACAGGGATCATCGACGAGCAGTACTTC CASSGTGIIDEQYF
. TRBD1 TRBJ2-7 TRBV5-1 TGCGCCAGCAGCCCCGGACAGGAAAGCTCCTACGAGCAGTACTTC CASSPGQESSYEQYF
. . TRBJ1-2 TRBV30 TGTGCCTGGAGTCGGGAAAACTATGGCTACACCTTC CAWSRENYGYTF
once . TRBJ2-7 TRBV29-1 TGCAGCGCCGTGTCATTGATCCACGAGCAGTACTTC CSAVSLIHEQYF
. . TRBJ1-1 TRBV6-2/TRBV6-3 TGTGCCAGCAGTTACACGGGATGGAACACTGAAGCTTTCTTT CASSYTGWNTEAFF
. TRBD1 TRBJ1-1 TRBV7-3 TGTGCCAGCAGCTTCAGGGGGGACTTGGGGACTGAAGCTTTCTTT CASSFRGDLGTEAFF
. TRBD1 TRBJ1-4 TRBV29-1 TGCAGCGCGGGACAGGGGAATGAAAAACTGTTTTTT CSAGQGNEKLFF